The rows below give T cell receptor beta chains drawn from one sample of a study of control samples from healthy donors and cancer patients. Sequencing used immunoSEQ multiplex PCR; TCRdb keeps in-frame clones, though not all of them. The data show around 130,000 clones, with around nine tenths seen just once and around 3% held by the top ten. Material for sequencing was blood. The receptors originated from a man over 45 in good health. The CDR3 runs from the conserved cysteine through the conserved F or W. A D gene is named only where the DNA matches it firmly. A clone size is listed for some rows: how often the clone was seen (once, few, many), or a class if it is expanded.

D | J | V | size | DNA | CDR3
TRBD2 | TRBJ2-4 | TRBV15 | NA | TGTGCCACCAGCGAAGGGACTAGCGGGGATTTTCAGTACTTC | CATSEGTSGDFQYF
NA | TRBJ1-1 | TRBV12-3/TRBV12-4 | few | TGTGCCAGCAGTCAGGGGAGCACTGAAGCTTTCTTT | CASSQGSTEAFF
NA | TRBJ1-1 | TRBV29-1 | NA | TGCAGCTTTCGTCGCGGCAACGGACGGCAGAACACTGAAGCTTTCTTT | CSFRRGNGRQNTEAFF
NA | TRBJ2-3 | TRBV24-1 | NA | TGTGCCACCTTAGACACCACCACAGATACGCAGTATTTT | CATLDTTTDTQYF
NA | TRBJ1-1 | TRBV3-1/TRBV3-2 | NA | TGTGCCAGCAGCTCCCCTCTACACAGGGCGTATACGAAAGCTTTCTTT | CASSSPLHRAYTKAFF
TRBD1 | TRBJ2-2 | TRBV9 | once | TGTGCCAGCAGCGCCCACAGGGGGCATTTGGCCGGGGAGCTGTTTTTT | CASSAHRGHLAGELFF
TRBD1 | TRBJ1-2 | TRBV18 | NA | TGTGCCAGCTCACCACCGCGGGACAGAATAGGCGGCTACACCTTC | CASSPPRDRIGGYTF
TRBD1 | TRBJ2-3 | TRBV13 | NA | TGTGCCAGCAGCCCCCCCGGGACAGGGGGCTATAGCACAGATACGCAGTATTTT | CASSPPGTGGYSTDTQYF
TRBD1 | TRBJ2-2 | TRBV3-1/TRBV3-2 | NA | TGTGCCAGCAGCGAGACAGGGCCCGCCGGGGAGCTGTTTTTT | CASSETGPAGELFF
TRBD1 | TRBJ1-1 | TRBV5-1 | NA | TGCGCCAGCAGTCAATCAGGGGGTATGAACACTGAAGCTTTCTTT | CASSQSGGMNTEAFF
NA | TRBJ2-5 | TRBV7-3 | NA | TGTGCCAGCAGCTTAAATGGTGGGGGGGAGACCCAGTACTTC | CASSLNGGGETQYF
TRBD1 | TRBJ2-7 | TRBV6-5 | NA | TGTGCCAGCAAACCACAGGGGCGGTCCTACGAGCAGTACTTC | CASKPQGRSYEQYF
NA | TRBJ2-3 | TRBV5-1 | NA | TGCGCCAGCAGTTTTATTACTACCCCTAGCACAGATACGCAGTATTTT | CASSFITTPSTDTQYF
NA | TRBJ2-3 | TRBV24-1 | NA | TGTGCCACCAGTGACCCGGGGGGCGGGGCAGATACGCAGTATTTT | CATSDPGGGADTQYF
NA | TRBJ1-1 | TRBV11-2 | NA | TGTGCCAGCAGCTTAACGACAGGCATGAACACTGAAGCTTTCTTT | CASSLTTGMNTEAFF
NA | TRBJ1-2 | TRBV4-1 | few | TGCGCCAGCAGCCAAGCAGGGAACTATGGCTACACCTTC | CASSQAGNYGYTF
NA | TRBJ2-7 | TRBV11-2 | NA | TGTGCCAGCAGCTTAGAGGCATTTAACAAGCAGTACTTC | CASSLEAFNKQYF
NA | TRBJ2-7 | TRBV29-1 | NA | TGCAGCGTTGAAGGGGGAGAGGCAGGCGAGCAGTACTTC | CSVEGGEAGEQYF
NA | TRBJ1-5 | TRBV24-1 | NA | TGTGCCACCAGTCCGGACGGCTATCAGCCCCAGCATTTT | CATSPDGYQPQHF
TRBD1 | TRBJ2-7 | TRBV27 | few | TGTGCCAGCAGTTCAGGGGGTCCCGGTTACGAGCAGTACTTC | CASSSGGPGYEQYF
NA | TRBJ1-4 | TRBV19 | NA | TGTGCCAGTAGTACCCTCCGAGGACACAAGTCAACTAATGAAAAACTGTTTTTT | CASSTLRGHKSTNEKLFF
NA | TRBJ1-4 | TRBV6-1 | NA | TGTGCCAGCAGTCAAGCTAGCGGACGACTGTTTTTT | CASSQASGRLFF
NA | TRBJ1-3 | TRBV5-1 | NA | TGCGCCAGCACCGAAGGAGGCTCTGGAAACACCATATATTTT | CASTEGGSGNTIYF
TRBD2 | TRBJ2-5 | TRBV5-4 | NA | TGTGCCAGCAGCTTTGGACTAGCGGGGGGGCCCCCACAGATACAAGAGACCCAGTACTTC | CASSFGLAGGPPQIQETQYF
NA | TRBJ1-6 | TRBV11-2 | NA | TGTGCCAGCAGCTTATTTTACAGAGCTTATAATTCACCCCTCCACTTT | CASSLFYRAYNSPLHF
TRBD2 | TRBJ2-7 | TRBV4-2 | once | TGTGCCAGCAGCCGGAGAGGCGGGGGGAACTACGAGCAGTACTTC | CASSRRGGGNYEQYF
NA | TRBJ2-3 | TRBV12-3/TRBV12-4 | NA | TGTGCCAGCAGTTTCTCCAATACGCAGTATTTT | CASSFSNTQYF
TRBD2 | TRBJ2-3 | TRBV2 | NA | TGTGCCAGCACCCAAAGACTAGCGGGGGTGTATACGCAGTATTTT | CASTQRLAGVYTQYF
TRBD1 | TRBJ2-7 | TRBV13 | NA | TGTGCCAGCAGCTCCGGGACAGGGGCCCCCTACGAGCAGTACTTC | CASSSGTGAPYEQYF
TRBD1 | TRBJ2-1 | TRBV5-1 | NA | TGCGCCAGCAGCGCCGGGACAGCGGATGGTGAGCAGTTCTTC | CASSAGTADGEQFF
TRBD1 | TRBJ2-1 | TRBV6-6 | NA | TGTGCCAGCACCGTACAGGGGTTGCCCTACAATGAGCAGTTCTTC | CASTVQGLPYNEQFF